Given below is one T cell receptor (beta chain) in context. This clone showed up just a few times. Its antigen is still unknown. No per-base quality is available; no much larger clone lies one base away. The record originates from a study of metastatic and nonmetastatic thyroid tumors (TCRdb year 2020). At the level of the whole study: Repertoires from peripheral blood and from tumor or nodule tissue samples of malignant and benign thyroid patients were compared. Summary of the overall study and its limitations: In both blood and tumor samples, TCR beta diversity was reported to be significantly higher in malignant tumors than in benign nodules.

No treatment had been received by any patient before thyroid surgery. Using T-cell receptor beta sequencing, the researchers looked back retrospectively at clinical samples from patients, gathered between about 2011 and 2019. For CDR1 and CDR2, the germline V gene lists MNHEY and SVGEGT. The cysteine opens and the phenylalanine closes a CDR3 of 15 amino acids. Left in the record is the CDR3 DNA by itself, 45 bases read in frame from the first base. V is cut by 6 bases and J by 0 bases, and the space between the germline ends is 15 bases. The library was built by means of PCR. TCRdb lists the instrument as Illumina HiSeq 4000. High-throughput sequencing was used to profile the TCR beta-chain CDR3 region of every patient. On the study's bioinformatics: Drawing on CDR3 differences between clinicopathological groups, the researchers built a classifier meant to tell apart patients with distant-metastatic papillary thyroid cancer. The Shannon index was used to measure repertoire diversity, and the Morisita-Horn index was used to measure how similar tumor and blood repertoires were. TCRdb ran its own pipeline on the public reads, namely fastp trimming at Q25 and MiXCR clone calling, and kept in-frame beta chains. The V and J calls were determined by TCRdb, not by the authors. The sample table lists 5,800 or so clones, approximately 31% of them with a count of one. The ten largest clones take up about 20% of the sample.

This receptor was taken from a female donor with papillary thyroid cancer or a benign thyroid nodule (not recorded which). Some clones in this sample may be carry-over from other donors' samples. The sample was tumor tissue. Recombination joined TRBV6-2 or TRBV6-3 with TRBJ2-7, with a tentative D gene TRBD2 over 5 matching bases. For the CDR3, the sequence is CASRRAWRFSYEQYF. The nucleotides read TGTGCCAGCAGGAGGGCCTGGCGGTTCTCCTACGAGCAGTACTTC.